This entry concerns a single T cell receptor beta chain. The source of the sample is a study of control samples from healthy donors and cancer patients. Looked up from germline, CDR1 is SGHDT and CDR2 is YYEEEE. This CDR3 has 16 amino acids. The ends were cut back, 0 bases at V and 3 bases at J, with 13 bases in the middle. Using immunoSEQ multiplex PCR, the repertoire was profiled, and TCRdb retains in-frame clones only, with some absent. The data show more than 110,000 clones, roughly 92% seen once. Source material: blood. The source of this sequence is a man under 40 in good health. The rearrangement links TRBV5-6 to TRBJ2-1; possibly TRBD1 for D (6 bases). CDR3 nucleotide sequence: TGTGCCAGCAGCTTGGCCAGGACAGACGACTACAATGAGCAGTTCTTC. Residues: CASSLARTDDYNEQFF.